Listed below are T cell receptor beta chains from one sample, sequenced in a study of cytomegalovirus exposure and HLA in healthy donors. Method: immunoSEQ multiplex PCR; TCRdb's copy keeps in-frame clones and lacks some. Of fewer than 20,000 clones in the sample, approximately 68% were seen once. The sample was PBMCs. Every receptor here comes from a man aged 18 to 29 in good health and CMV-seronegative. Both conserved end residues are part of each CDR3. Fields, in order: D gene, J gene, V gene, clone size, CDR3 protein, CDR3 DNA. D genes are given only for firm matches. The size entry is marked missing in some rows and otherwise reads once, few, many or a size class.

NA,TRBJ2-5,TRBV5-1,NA,CASSLDYSQETQYF,TGCGCCAGCAGCCTCGACTACAGCCAAGAGACCCAGTACTTC
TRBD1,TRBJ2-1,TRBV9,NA,CASSDDRGSYNEQFF,TGTGCCAGCAGCGACGACAGGGGTTCCTACAATGAGCAGTTCTTC
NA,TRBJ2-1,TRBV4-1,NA,CASSQFLGQALHNEQFF,TGCGCCAGCAGCCAATTTTTGGGCCAGGCCCTTCACAATGAGCAGTTCTTC
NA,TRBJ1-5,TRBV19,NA,CATKGPGTDQPQHF,TGTGCCACCAAAGGTCCGGGAACGGATCAGCCCCAGCATTTT
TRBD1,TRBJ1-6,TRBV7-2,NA,CASSDRVISSYNSPLHF,TGTGCCAGCAGTGACAGGGTTATCAGCTCCTATAATTCACCCCTCCACTTT
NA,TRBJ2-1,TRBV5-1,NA,CASSLVRAFRDNEQFF,TGCGCCAGCAGCTTGGTCAGGGCATTCCGAGATAATGAGCAGTTCTTC
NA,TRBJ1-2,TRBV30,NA,CACAEYGYTF,TGTGCCTGCGCGGAGTATGGCTACACCTTC
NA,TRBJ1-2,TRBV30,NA,CAVRDSYGYTF,TGTGCCGTGCGAGATTCCTATGGCTACACCTTC
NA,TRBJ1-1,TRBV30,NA,CAWTLGANTEAFF,TGTGCCTGGACGTTGGGGGCCAACACTGAAGCTTTCTTT
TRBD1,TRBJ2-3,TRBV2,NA,CASSAGTGDTDTQYF,TGTGCCAGCAGTGCCGGGACAGGGGACACAGATACGCAGTATTTT
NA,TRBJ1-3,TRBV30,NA,CAWVHSGNTIYF,TGTGCCTGGGTCCACTCTGGAAACACCATATATTTT
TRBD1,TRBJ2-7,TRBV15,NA,CATSRGTGSYEQYF,TGTGCCACCAGCAGAGGGACAGGCTCCTACGAGCAGTACTTC
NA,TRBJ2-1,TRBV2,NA,CASTEGRGYDNEQFF,TGTGCCAGCACCGAGGGCAGGGGATATGACAATGAGCAGTTCTTC
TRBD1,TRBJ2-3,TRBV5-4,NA,CASSLGGQGTDTQYF,TGTGCCAGCAGCTTGGGGGGACAGGGCACAGATACGCAGTATTTT
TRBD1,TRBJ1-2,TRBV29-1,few,CSVLSSGTGSTF,TGCAGCGTTCTCTCCTCCGGGACAGGGTCCACCTTC
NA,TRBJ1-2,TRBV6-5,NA,CASSYRGGYTF,TGTGCCAGCAGTTACAGGGGTGGCTACACCTTC